A selection of T cell receptor beta chains follows, all from one sample in a study of OX40 agonist ivuxolimab in advanced cancers. The protocol was immunoSEQ multiplex PCR, while the TCRdb copy is restricted to in-frame clones and leaves out a portion. The table lists tens of thousands of clones, around four fifths of them singletons, with approximately 13% in the top ten. This sample comprised CD4+ or CD8+ T cells sorted from blood, obtained in a trial of the OX40 agonist ivuxolimab. The receptors were gathered from an adult with an advanced solid tumor such as melanoma, head and neck, liver or kidney cancer. The CDR3 runs from the conserved cysteine through the conserved F or W. A D gene is named only where the DNA matches it firmly. A clone size is listed for some rows: how often the clone was seen (once, few, many), or a class if it is expanded.

clone_size	j_call	v_call	d_call	cdr3_aa	cdr3_nt
.	TRBJ2-4	TRBV15	.	CATSRDLIDIQYF	TGTGCCACCAGCAGAGATCTTATCGACATTCAGTACTTC
.	TRBJ2-2	TRBV21-1	.	CASSKARHNLTGELFF	TGTGCCAGCAGCAAAGCGAGGCATAACCTGACCGGGGAGCTGTTTTTT
once	TRBJ1-3	TRBV28	.	CASSSEFSGNTIYF	TGTGCCAGCAGTTCCGAGTTCTCTGGAAACACCATATATTTT
.	TRBJ2-2	TRBV19	.	CASSIEVTGELFF	TGTGCCAGTAGTATAGAGGTCACCGGGGAGCTGTTTTTT
.	TRBJ2-3	TRBV10-3	.	CAISVQGRDTQYF	TGTGCCATCAGTGTCCAGGGCAGGGATACGCAGTATTTT
.	TRBJ1-5	TRBV28	.	CASSLWAYSNQPQHF	TGTGCCAGCAGTTTATGGGCATATAGCAATCAGCCCCAGCATTTT
.	TRBJ1-6	TRBV25-1	.	CASSEFGTPLHF	TGTGCCAGCAGTGAATTCGGGACACCCCTCCACTTT
.	TRBJ2-1	TRBV5-5	.	CASSWGGGPSNEQFF	TGTGCCAGCAGCTGGGGCGGGGGCCCAAGCAATGAGCAGTTCTTC
.	TRBJ2-2	TRBV7-9	.	CASSLGFTGELFF	TGTGCCAGCAGCTTAGGTTTCACAGGGGAGCTGTTTTTT
.	TRBJ2-2	TRBV5-1	TRBD2	CASSPGLAGGNTGELFF	TGCGCCAGCAGCCCGGGACTAGCGGGGGGCAACACCGGGGAGCTGTTTTTT
.	TRBJ2-5	TRBV18	.	CASSPYRLGVQETQYF	TGTGCCAGCTCACCCTATCGTCTCGGGGTACAAGAGACCCAGTACTTC
few	TRBJ1-6	TRBV2	.	CASSQNNSPLHF	TGTGCCAGCAGTCAAAATAATTCACCCCTCCACTTT
.	TRBJ2-3	TRBV5-4	TRBD2	CASSQEGLAGGPGTDTQYF	TGTGCCAGCAGCCAAGAAGGACTAGCGGGAGGGCCGGGAACAGATACGCAGTATTTT
few	TRBJ1-1	TRBV19	.	CASSSRGGTEAFF	TGTGCCAGTAGTTCCCGCGGGGGCACTGAAGCTTTCTTT
once	TRBJ2-6	TRBV9	.	CASSASGANVLTF	TGTGCCAGCAGCGCGTCTGGGGCCAACGTCCTGACTTTC
.	TRBJ2-3	TRBV5-4	TRBD2	CASSLGLAGGTDTQYF	TGTGCCAGCAGCCTGGGACTAGCGGGAGGCACAGATACGCAGTATTTT
.	TRBJ1-1	TRBV19	.	CASSMVPGQNTEAFF	TGTGCCAGTAGTATGGTGCCAGGCCAGAACACTGAAGCTTTCTTT